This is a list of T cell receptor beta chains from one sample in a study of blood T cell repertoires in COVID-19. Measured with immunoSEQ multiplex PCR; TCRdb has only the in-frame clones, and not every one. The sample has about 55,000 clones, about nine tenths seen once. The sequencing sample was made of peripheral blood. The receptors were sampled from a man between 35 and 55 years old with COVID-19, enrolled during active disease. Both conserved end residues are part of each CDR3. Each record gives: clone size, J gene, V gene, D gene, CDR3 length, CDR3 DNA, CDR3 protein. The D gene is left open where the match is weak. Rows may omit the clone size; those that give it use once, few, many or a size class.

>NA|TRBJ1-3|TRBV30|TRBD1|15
TGTGCCTGGACTCGGGACAGCGATACTGGAAACACCATATATTTT
CAWTRDSDTGNTIYF
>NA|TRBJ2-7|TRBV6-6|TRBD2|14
TGTGCCAGCAGTCTGACTAGCGGGAGCCGCGAGCAGTACTTC
CASSLTSGSREQYF
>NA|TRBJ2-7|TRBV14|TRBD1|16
TGTGCCAGCAGCCAAGATCTTGTGGGACAGGGGTCCGAGCAGTACTTC
CASSQDLVGQGSEQYF
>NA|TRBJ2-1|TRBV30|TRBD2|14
TGTGCCTGGAGTCCCACGTCGGGGGGGGTTGAGCAGTTCTTC
CAWSPTSGGVEQFF
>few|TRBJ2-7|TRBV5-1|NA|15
TGCGCCAGCAGCTGGGGCGGGACAGCCCAATACGAGCAGTACTTC
CASSWGGTAQYEQYF
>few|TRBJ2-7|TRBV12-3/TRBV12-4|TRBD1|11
TGTGCCAGCAGCCGGACAGGCGAGCAGTACTTC
CASSRTGEQYF
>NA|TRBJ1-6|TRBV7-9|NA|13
TGTGCCAGCAGCTCCCAGGGGAATTCACCCCTCCACTTT
CASSSQGNSPLHF
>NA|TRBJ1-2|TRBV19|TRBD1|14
TGTGCCAGTAGTGCGGACAGGGATAGGAGGGGCTACACCTTC
CASSADRDRRGYTF
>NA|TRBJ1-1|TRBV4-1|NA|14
TGCGCCAGCAGCCAAGACGAATCGAGGACTGAAGCTTTCTTT
CASSQDESRTEAFF
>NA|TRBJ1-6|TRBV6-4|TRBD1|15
TGTGCCAGCAGCGACAGGGGCCAGTATAATTCACCCCTCCACTTT
CASSDRGQYNSPLHF
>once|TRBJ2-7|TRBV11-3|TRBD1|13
TGTGCCAGCACCCGGACAGGGGGCTACGAGCAGTACTTC
CASTRTGGYEQYF
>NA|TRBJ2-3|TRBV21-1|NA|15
TGTGCCAGCAGCAAAGATAACAGTAACACAGATACGCAGTATTTT
CASSKDNSNTDTQYF
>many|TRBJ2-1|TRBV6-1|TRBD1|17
TGTGCCAGCAGTGAGTCGGGACAGGGGCTCCCTTACAATGAGCAGTTCTTC
CASSESGQGLPYNEQFF
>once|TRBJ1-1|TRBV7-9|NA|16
TGTGCCAGCAGCTTAGCGGAGGGACGGAGTAACACTGAAGCTTTCTTT
CASSLAEGRSNTEAFF